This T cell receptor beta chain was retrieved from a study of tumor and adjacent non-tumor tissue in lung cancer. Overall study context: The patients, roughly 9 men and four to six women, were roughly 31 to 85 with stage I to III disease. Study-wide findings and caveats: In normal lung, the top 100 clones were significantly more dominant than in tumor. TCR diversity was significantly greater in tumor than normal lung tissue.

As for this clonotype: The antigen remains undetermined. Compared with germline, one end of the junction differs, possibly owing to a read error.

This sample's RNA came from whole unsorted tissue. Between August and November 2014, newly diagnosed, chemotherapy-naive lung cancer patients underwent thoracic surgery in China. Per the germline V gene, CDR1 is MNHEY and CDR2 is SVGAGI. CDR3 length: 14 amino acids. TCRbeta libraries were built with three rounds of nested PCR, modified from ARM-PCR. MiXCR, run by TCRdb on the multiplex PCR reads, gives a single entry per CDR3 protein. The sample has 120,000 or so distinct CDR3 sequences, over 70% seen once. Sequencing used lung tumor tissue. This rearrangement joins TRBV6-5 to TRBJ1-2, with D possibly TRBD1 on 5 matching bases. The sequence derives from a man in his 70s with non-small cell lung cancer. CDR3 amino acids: CASSYSGQGYGSTF. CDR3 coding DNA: TGTGCCAGCAGTTACTCTGGACAAGGGTATGGCTCCACCTTC.